Sequencing of this TCR beta chain was carried out in a study of T cells in Graves' hyperthyroidism and ophthalmopathy. About the research overall: Initial diagnosis, before any treatment, was when peripheral blood was collected. Study results and limitations: Most expanded thyroid clonotypes above 0.001 recurred in blood.

V was clipped by 3 bases and J by 2 bases, with 10 bases between them. This CDR3 is 14 amino acids long. This clonotype was observed many times. As yet, its antigen is unknown. Authors of the study amplified TCR beta CDR3 regions from RNA transcripts. First-round RT-PCR of the TCR CDR3 relied on the HTBI primer set. TCRdb used MiXCR to reprocess the multiplex PCR reads, holding one entry per CDR3 protein. The sample has roughly 640,000 distinct CDR3 sequences; about a sixth are singletons. In making diagnoses, clinical symptoms, serum thyroxine and TRAb, thyroid ultrasound and orbital computed tomography were all used.

This rearrangement joins TRBV12-3 or TRBV12-4 to TRBJ1-2, with a tentative D call TRBD1 (5 bases). The TCR was taken from a woman in her thirties or forties with Graves' ophthalmopathy. The sequenced material came from blood. CDR3: CASSFWGANYGYTF. CDR3 DNA sequence: TGTGCCAGCAGTTTTTGGGGCGCCAACTATGGCTACACCTTC.